This TCR beta chain emerged from a study of T cell changes during pregnancy in multiple sclerosis. The trim removed 9 bases at V and 7 bases at J, leaving 7 bases unmatched. The germline V gene encodes CDR1 MNHEY and CDR2 SMNVEV (reference sequence). CDR3 size: 14 residues. The assay was immunoSEQ multiplex PCR, and TCRdb's table has in-frame clones only and misses some. The sample carries tens of thousands of clones, approximately 90% recorded once. The sequence was collected from a female donor with multiple sclerosis, enrolled in a pregnancy study. This chain links TRBV27 with TRBJ1-6; 9 nucleotides match TRBD1. This specimen consisted of CD4+ T cells from peripheral blood mononuclear cells, obtained in the first trimester of pregnancy. The CDR3 protein is CASKPGQGNSPLHF. The CDR3 coding sequence is TGTGCCAGTAAACCGGGACAGGGAAATTCACCCCTCCACTTT.